Listed below are T cell receptor beta chains from one sample, sequenced in a study of human T cells and chemical hapten exposure. TCRdb re-called the RACE reads through MiXCR, storing one row per CDR3 protein. The data show roughly 40,000 distinct CDR3 sequences, roughly a tenth seen once. The material was whole blood, obtained in connection with sensitization to the hapten diphenylcyclopropenone (DPC). The receptors shown here come from a woman aged 25-40 years with alopecia areata. Some clones in this sample may be carry-over from other donors' samples. CDR3s leave out the opening cysteine and the closing phenylalanine or tryptophan. Some rows have no size entry. The others give once, few or many, or a class for an expanded clone.

cdr3_aa: ASSHSGTRNEQY
j_call: TRBJ2-7
clone_size: few
v_call: TRBV5-6

cdr3_aa: ASRLRGRSYEQY
j_call: TRBJ2-7
clone_size: many
v_call: TRBV12-3/TRBV12-4

cdr3_aa: ASSYPGLAGHQETQY
j_call: TRBJ2-5
clone_size: few
v_call: TRBV7-8

cdr3_aa: ASSLDILGGIQY
j_call: TRBJ2-4
clone_size: -
v_call: TRBV5-1

cdr3_aa: ASSLVAVGTDTQY
j_call: TRBJ2-3
clone_size: few
v_call: TRBV7-2

cdr3_aa: ASSERGRDRHTDTQY
j_call: TRBJ2-3
clone_size: few
v_call: TRBV7-2

cdr3_aa: SASSPRRYEQY
j_call: TRBJ2-7
clone_size: many
v_call: TRBV20-1

cdr3_aa: ARRKTGTGEVEQY
j_call: TRBJ2-7
clone_size: many
v_call: TRBV6-4

cdr3_aa: ASRRTGGRNQPQH
j_call: TRBJ1-5
clone_size: few
v_call: TRBV12-3/TRBV12-4

cdr3_aa: ASTRGDRGSFNYGYT
j_call: TRBJ1-2
clone_size: -
v_call: TRBV6-4

cdr3_aa: ASRGLAGVAGELF
j_call: TRBJ2-2
clone_size: -
v_call: TRBV27

cdr3_aa: ASGPRTGSNSPLH
j_call: TRBJ1-6
clone_size: few
v_call: TRBV5-4

cdr3_aa: ASSLEEPPFSGYNEQF
j_call: TRBJ2-1
clone_size: few
v_call: TRBV7-9

cdr3_aa: ASSLWAGALYNEQF
j_call: TRBJ2-1
clone_size: -
v_call: TRBV4-3

cdr3_aa: ASSIHGSSNQPQH
j_call: TRBJ1-5
clone_size: few
v_call: TRBV19

cdr3_aa: ASSLPPGAEAF
j_call: TRBJ1-1
clone_size: -
v_call: TRBV7-9

cdr3_aa: ATSAGRVKTVNQPQH
j_call: TRBJ1-5
clone_size: few
v_call: TRBV15

cdr3_aa: ASSWGMGTSIGQY
j_call: TRBJ2-7
clone_size: many
v_call: TRBV7-9

cdr3_aa: ASSPLGAGETGELF
j_call: TRBJ2-2
clone_size: -
v_call: TRBV28

cdr3_aa: ASTSSYSNQPQH
j_call: TRBJ1-5
clone_size: few
v_call: TRBV7-8

cdr3_aa: ASSLRSSSLLDEQF
j_call: TRBJ2-1
clone_size: -
v_call: TRBV11-2

cdr3_aa: AWSVKSVTPNQPQH
j_call: TRBJ1-5
clone_size: many
v_call: TRBV30

cdr3_aa: ASSLYRGGQETQY
j_call: TRBJ2-5
clone_size: few
v_call: TRBV28

cdr3_aa: ASSETRTY
j_call: TRBJ2-3
clone_size: -
v_call: TRBV6-1